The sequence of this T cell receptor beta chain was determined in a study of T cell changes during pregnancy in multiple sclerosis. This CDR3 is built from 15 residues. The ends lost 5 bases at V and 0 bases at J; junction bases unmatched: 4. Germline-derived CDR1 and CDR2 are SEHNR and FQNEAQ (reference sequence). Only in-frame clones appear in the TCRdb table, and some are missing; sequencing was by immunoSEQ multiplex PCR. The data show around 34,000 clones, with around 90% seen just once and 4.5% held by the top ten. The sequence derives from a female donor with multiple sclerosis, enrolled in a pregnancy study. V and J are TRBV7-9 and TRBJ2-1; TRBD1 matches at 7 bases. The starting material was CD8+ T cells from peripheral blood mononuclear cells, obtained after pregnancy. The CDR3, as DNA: TGTGCCAGCAGCACCCGGGACAGCTCCTACAATGAGCAGTTCTTC. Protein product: CASSTRDSSYNEQFF.